These 16 T cell receptor beta chains were all obtained from the same sample, sequenced in a study of shared clonotypes between healthy human individuals (dated by TCRdb to the early 2020s). Library preparation used the immunoSEQ multiplex PCR assay. This is the immuneACCESS table as TCRdb keeps it, with only in-frame sequences that have V and J called. A part of the clones is gone; compared with another copy, unresolved V genes explain less than half, and the rest is unexplained. The sample data list about 1.1 million clones, and around three quarters of these were observed just once. The top ten constitute under 0.6% of the sample. The specimen sequenced was memory CD4+ T cells from PBMCs. The sample's cell subset or site label, decoded: CD45RA-negative fraction. The receptor set was obtained from a man younger than 35 in good health. Some clones in this sample may be carry-over from other donors' samples.

The V call is TRBV2, the J call TRBJ2-7; 13 bases agree with TRBD2. The length of the CDR3 is 14 residues. J was trimmed by 9 bases and V by 6 bases; bases with no gene match: 8. CDR1 SNHLY and CDR2 FYNNEI come from the germline V gene. CDR3 protein: CASRTGTSGIPQYF. The CDR3 DNA reads as TGTGCCAGCAGGACCGGGACTAGCGGGATTCCGCAGTACTTC.

As regards this clone: A read error is possible here, since a much larger clone lies one base away. This chain uses TRBV6-7 with TRBJ2-7; TRBD1 agrees at 7 bases. TRBV6-7 is sorted into the ORF group, with uncertain function. This CDR3 spans 13 amino acids. With V trimmed by 4 bases and J by 2 bases, 2 bases remained unmatched. The chain's CDR3 is CASSWGQTYEQYF. The CDR3 DNA is TGTGCCAGCAGTTGGGGACAGACCTACGAGCAGTACTTC.

This chain uses TRBV28 with TRBJ1-5, with TRBD1 matching over 7 bases. The V gene's germline CDR1 is MDHEN and CDR2 SYDVKM. The CDR3 contains 14 residues. V gave up 2 bases and J gave up 4 bases; unmatched junction bases: 2. CDR3 DNA: TGTGCCAGCAGTTTAGCGACAGGGAATCAGCCCCAGCATTTT. This sequence encodes CASSLATGNQPQHF. Filled out from reference TRBV28 and TRBJ1-5, the complete variable domain reads DVKVTQSSRYLVKRTGEKVFLECVQDMDHENMFWYRQDPGLGLRLIYFSYDVKMKEKGDIPEGYSVSREKKERFSLILESASTNQTSMYLCASSLATGNQPQHFGDGTRLSIL.

The rearrangement links TRBV7-2 to TRBJ2-7, with D perhaps TRBD1 (6 bases). CDR1 and CDR2 (germline): SGHTA, FQGNSA. Trimming pared 4 bases from V and 7 bases from J, leaving 20 bases between. The CDR3 totals 15 residues. The CDR3 loop reads CASSSKYRTGTEQYF. The CDR3 region has the DNA TGTGCCAGCAGCTCGAAATACAGAACAGGGACAGAGCAGTACTTC. The full variable domain, its missing parts supplied by reference TRBV7-2 and TRBJ2-7, is GAGVSQSPSNKVTEKGKDVELRCDPISGHTALYWYRQSLGQGLEFLIYFQGNSAPDKSGLPSDRFSAERTGGSVSTLTIQRTQQEDSAVYLCASSSKYRTGTEQYFGPGTRLTVT.

For the CDR3, the DNA is TGCGCCAGCAGCCAGGTCAGACAGGGTGCAGATACGCAGTATTTT. Translation gives CASSQVRQGADTQYF. The V and J genes are TRBV4-1 and TRBJ2-3; 7 nucleotides line up with TRBD1. Germline V gene sequence: CDR1 MGHRA, CDR2 YSYEKL. The length of the CDR3 is 15 residues. Germline trimming cut 3 bases from V and 4 bases from J; bases unmatched to any gene: 7.

The chain uses TRBV2 and TRBJ1-2, with D hard to call. There are 10 residues in the CDR3. V lost 11 bases and J 8 bases, leaving 12 bases between the germline ends. The germline gives CDR1 SNHLY, CDR2 FYNNEI. The CDR3 is CARESGGYTF. DNA of the CDR3: TGTGCCCGGGAATCGGGGGGCTACACCTTC.

The chain combines TRBV18 with TRBJ1-4; unclear D gene. Trimming stripped 2 bases from V and 3 bases from J, with 13 bases between. This CDR3 contains 16 residues. Germline CDR1 KGHSH, CDR2 LQKENI. The CDR3, as DNA: TGTGCCAGCTCACCAATGGCGGCTGGGGCTAATGAAAAACTGTTTTTT. It translates to CASSPMAAGANEKLFF.

This clone was found a few times. The chain uses TRBV4-1 and TRBJ2-1, with TRBD2 as a possible D gene (5 bases). With 6 bases removed from V and 5 bases from J, the gap between germline ends came to 14 bases. Germline-derived CDR1 and CDR2 are MGHRA and YSYEKL. The CDR3 is made up of 14 amino acids. The CDR3: CASSQRRSDNEQFF. The CDR3 coding sequence is TGCGCCAGCAGTCAAAGGAGGTCCGACAATGAGCAGTTCTTC.

This clone was observed a few times. The chain joins TRBV7-8 to TRBJ1-5; D unclear. CDR1 is SGHVS and CDR2 is FQNEAQ in the germline V gene. The CDR3 totals 14 residues. Between the trimmed V and J ends, which lost 1 base and 2 bases, there was a span of 6 bases. This CDR3 reads CASSLGVGNQPQHF. The CDR3 DNA sequence: TGTGCCAGCAGCTTAGGGGTGGGCAATCAGCCCCAGCATTTT.

The sample holds one count of this clone. The CDR3 DNA is TGTGCCACCAGCAGAGAGAACCAGGGCGGAAACACCATATATTTT. It encodes CATSRENQGGNTIYF. The genes are TRBV15 and TRBJ1-3, with D possibly being TRBD1 (5 bases). The CDR3 sequence is 15 residues long. The ends were cut back, 0 bases at V and 4 bases at J, with 10 bases in the middle. Germline V gene lookup returns CDR1 LNHNV and CDR2 YYDKDF (reference sequence).

This clone has a single count. The same CDR3 can be traced to other DNA sequences in this sample. The rearrangement uses TRBV7-2 and TRBJ2-5; D is possibly TRBD1 or TRBD2 (6 bases each). The length of the CDR3 is 13 residues. The germline CDR1 and CDR2 sequences are SGHTA and FQGNSA. Trimming took off 3 bases at V and 5 bases at J, with 10 bases between the two ends. CDR3 DNA sequence: TGTGCCAGCAGCTTCGGGGGCCGGGAGACCCAGTACTTC. Encoded protein: CASSFGGRETQYF.

The sample holds a few counts of this clone. This rearrangement joins TRBV14 to TRBJ2-2, with a possible D match to TRBD1 (6 bases). This CDR3 is 14 amino acids long. Germline V gene lookup returns CDR1 SGHDN and CDR2 FVKESK. V gave up 2 bases and J gave up 5 bases, with 9 bases separating them. The CDR3 protein is CASSQPQGTGELFF. The CDR3 DNA reads as TGTGCCAGCAGCCAACCTCAGGGGACCGGGGAGCTGTTTTTT.

The genes are TRBV6-6 and TRBJ1-2; D unresolved. Looked up from germline, CDR1 is MNHNY and CDR2 is SVGAGI (reference sequence). The CDR3 covers 11 residues. Deletions cut 6 bases from V and 4 bases from J, with 6 bases between. CDR3 protein: CASRWSYGYTF. CDR3 in DNA: TGTGCCAGCAGGTGGTCCTATGGCTACACCTTC.

The chain has TRBV30 and TRBJ1-1, with 7 nucleotides matching TRBD1. This CDR3 region has 15 residues. J was trimmed by 1 base and V by 2 bases; bases with no gene match: 7. Looked up from germline, CDR1 is GTSNPN and CDR2 is SVGIG (reference sequence). CDR3 protein: CAWSTPTGPNTEAFF. As DNA, the CDR3 is TGTGCCTGGAGTACCCCGACAGGGCCGAACACTGAAGCTTTCTTT.

V usage is TRBV19 and J usage is TRBJ2-1, with 9 nucleotides matching TRBD2. V trimming: 7 bases; J trimming: 4 bases; junction bases outside the gene matches: 8. The CDR3 has 15 amino acids. Germline loops: CDR1 LNHDA, CDR2 SQIVND (reference sequence). Here the CDR3 reads CASTPLAGLYNEQFF. DNA for the CDR3: TGTGCCAGTACCCCTCTAGCGGGACTGTACAATGAGCAGTTCTTC.

The V gene is TRBV19, the J gene TRBJ1-4; D is unresolved. The germline V gene encodes CDR1 LNHDA and CDR2 SQIVND (reference sequence). CDR3 length equals 11 residues. Trimming stripped 7 bases from V and 7 bases from J, with 7 bases between. CDR3 sequence reads: CASKGGEKLFF. CDR3 sequence (DNA): TGTGCCAGTAAGGGTGGTGAAAAACTGTTTTTT.